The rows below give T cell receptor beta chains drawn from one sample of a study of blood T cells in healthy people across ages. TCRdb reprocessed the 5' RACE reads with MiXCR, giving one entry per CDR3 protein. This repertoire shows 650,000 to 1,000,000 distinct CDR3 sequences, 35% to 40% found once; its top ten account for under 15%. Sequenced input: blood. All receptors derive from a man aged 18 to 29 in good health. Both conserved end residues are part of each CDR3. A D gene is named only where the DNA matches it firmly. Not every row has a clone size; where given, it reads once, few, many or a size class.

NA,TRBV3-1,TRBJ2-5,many,TGTGCCAGCAGCCAAGAAATCGGCGAGACCCAGTACTTC,CASSQEIGETQYF
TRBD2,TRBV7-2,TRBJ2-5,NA,TGTGCCAGCAGCCCCGAGGGACTAGCGGGGGAAGAGACCCAGTACTTC,CASSPEGLAGEETQYF
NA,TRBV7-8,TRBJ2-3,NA,TGTGCCAGCAGCTTCCTTTCCAGGGCAGATACGCAGTATTTT,CASSFLSRADTQYF
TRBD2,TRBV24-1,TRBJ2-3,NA,TGTGCCACCAGTGCCCGCGGGGGGGGCACAGATACGCAGTATTTT,CATSARGGGTDTQYF
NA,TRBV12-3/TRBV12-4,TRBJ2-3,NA,TGTGCCAGCAGTCTACTGGGAGCCGATGTGGAGTATTTT,CASSLLGADVEYF
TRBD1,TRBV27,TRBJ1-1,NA,TGTGCCAGCACAGCTCGGACAGGGGTGGTGAACACTGAAGCTTTCTTT,CASTARTGVVNTEAFF
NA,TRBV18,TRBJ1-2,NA,TGTGCCAGCTCACACGAAGGGGCAGACTATGGCTACACCTTC,CASSHEGADYGYTF
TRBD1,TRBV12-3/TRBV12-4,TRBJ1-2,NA,TGTGCCAGCAGATACAGGGGTTTTGATGGCTACACCTTC,CASRYRGFDGYTF
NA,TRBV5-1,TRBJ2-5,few,TGCGCCAGCAGCACCCAGGGAAGAGAGACCCAGTACTTC,CASSTQGRETQYF
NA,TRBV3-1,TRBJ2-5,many,TGTGCCAGCAGCCAAGGCAGGGTCGGGGAGACCCAGTACTTC,CASSQGRVGETQYF
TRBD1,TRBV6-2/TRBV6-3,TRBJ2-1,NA,TGTGCCAGCAGTTACAAGGGACAGGGCAATGAGCAGTTCTTC,CASSYKGQGNEQFF
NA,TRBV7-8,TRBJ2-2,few,TGTGCCAGCAGCACTACGACGGAATCGAACACCGGGGAGCTGTTTTTT,CASSTTTESNTGELFF
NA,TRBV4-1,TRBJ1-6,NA,TGCGCCAGCAGCCAAAGACAGGCCCCCTCCTATAATTCACCCCTCCACTTT,CASSQRQAPSYNSPLHF
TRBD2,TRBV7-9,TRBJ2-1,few,TGTGCCAGCAGCCCCCGACTAGCCCAATACAATGAGCAGTTCTTC,CASSPRLAQYNEQFF
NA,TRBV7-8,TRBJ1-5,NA,TGTGCCAGCAGCTTACGGGGGCCCACCTCCAATCAGCCCCAGCATTTT,CASSLRGPTSNQPQHF
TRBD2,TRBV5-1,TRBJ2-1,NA,TGCGCCAGCCGGGAGGGGCAAGGGAGCTCCTACAATGAGCAGTTCTTC,CASREGQGSSYNEQFF
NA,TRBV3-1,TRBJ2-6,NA,TGTGCCAGCAGCCAAGTTATTGGGAGCTCTGGGGCCAACGTCCTGACTTTC,CASSQVIGSSGANVLTF
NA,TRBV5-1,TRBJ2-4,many,TGCGCCAGCAGCTTGACCCCTACGGGGACAGCCAAAAACATTCAGTACTTC,CASSLTPTGTAKNIQYF
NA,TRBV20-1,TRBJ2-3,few,TGCAGTGCTAGACCCTTCCGGGACTCGACCGATAGGGATACGCAGTATTTT,CSARPFRDSTDRDTQYF
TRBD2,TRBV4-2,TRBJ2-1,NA,TGTGCCAGCAGCCAAGAAGTAGCGGGAGGTCTCAATGAGCAGTTCTTC,CASSQEVAGGLNEQFF
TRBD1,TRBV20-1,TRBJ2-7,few,TGCAGTGCGACCTCAACTAGCAGGGGGCATTCCTACGAGCAGTACTTC,CSATSTSRGHSYEQYF
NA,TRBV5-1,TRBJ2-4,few,TGCGCCAGCAGCCCCACGCCGGTAGCCAAAAACATTCAGTACTTC,CASSPTPVAKNIQYF
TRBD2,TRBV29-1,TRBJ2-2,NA,TGCAGCGTTGACAGGACTAGTGCCCCCGGGGAGCTGTTTTTT,CSVDRTSAPGELFF